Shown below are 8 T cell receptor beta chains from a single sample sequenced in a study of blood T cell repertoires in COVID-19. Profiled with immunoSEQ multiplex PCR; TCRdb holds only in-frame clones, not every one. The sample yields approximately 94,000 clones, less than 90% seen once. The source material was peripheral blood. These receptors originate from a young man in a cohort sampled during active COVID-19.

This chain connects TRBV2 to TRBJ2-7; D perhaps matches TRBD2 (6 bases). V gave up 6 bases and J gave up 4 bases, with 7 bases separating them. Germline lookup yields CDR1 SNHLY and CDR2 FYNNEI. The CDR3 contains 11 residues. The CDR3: CASSGGYEQYF. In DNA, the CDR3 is TGTGCCAGCAGCGGGGGTTACGAGCAGTACTTC. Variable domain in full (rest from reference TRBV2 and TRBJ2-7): EPEVTQTPSHQVTQMGQEVILRCVPISNHLYFYWYRQILGQKVEFLVSFYNNEISEKSEIFDDQFSVERPDGSNFTLKIRSTKLEDSAMYFCASSGGYEQYFGPGTRLTVT.

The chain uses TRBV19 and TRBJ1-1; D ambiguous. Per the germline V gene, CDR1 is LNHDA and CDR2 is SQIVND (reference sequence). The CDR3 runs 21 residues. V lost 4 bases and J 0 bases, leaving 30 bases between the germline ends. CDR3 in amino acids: CASSTKGLLRKVDGVNTEAFF. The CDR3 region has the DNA TGTGCCAGTAGTACCAAAGGACTCCTACGGAAAGTCGACGGGGTGAACACTGAAGCTTTCTTT. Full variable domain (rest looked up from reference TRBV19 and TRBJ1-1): DGGITQSPKYLFRKEGQNVTLSCEQNLNHDAMYWYRQDPGQGLRLIYYSQIVNDFQKGDIAEGYSVSREKKESFPLTVTSAQKNPTAFYLCASSTKGLLRKVDGVNTEAFFGQGTRLTVV.

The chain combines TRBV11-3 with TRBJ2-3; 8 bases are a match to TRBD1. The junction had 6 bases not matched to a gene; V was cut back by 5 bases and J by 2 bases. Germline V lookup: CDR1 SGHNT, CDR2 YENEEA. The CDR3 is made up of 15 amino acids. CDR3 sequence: CASSTRQGTTDTQYF. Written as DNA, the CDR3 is TGTGCCAGCAGCACCAGACAGGGGACCACAGATACGCAGTATTTT.

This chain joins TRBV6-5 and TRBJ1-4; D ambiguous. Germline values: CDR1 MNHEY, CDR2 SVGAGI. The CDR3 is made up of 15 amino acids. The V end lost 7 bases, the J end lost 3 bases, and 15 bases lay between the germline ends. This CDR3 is CASMEANRANEKLFF. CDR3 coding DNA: TGTGCCAGCATGGAGGCAAATCGGGCTAATGAAAAACTGTTTTTT.

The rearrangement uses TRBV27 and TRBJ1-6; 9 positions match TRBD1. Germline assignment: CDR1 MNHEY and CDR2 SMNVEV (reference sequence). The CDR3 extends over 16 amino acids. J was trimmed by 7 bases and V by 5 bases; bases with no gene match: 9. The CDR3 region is CASSLMTGGGNSPLHF. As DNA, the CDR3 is TGTGCCAGCAGTCTCATGACAGGGGGAGGCAATTCACCCCTCCACTTT.

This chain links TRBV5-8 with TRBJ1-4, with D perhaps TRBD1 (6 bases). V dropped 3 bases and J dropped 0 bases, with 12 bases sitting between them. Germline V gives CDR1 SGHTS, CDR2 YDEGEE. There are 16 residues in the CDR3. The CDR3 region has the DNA TGTGCCAGCAGCTCGCCGGGGGGCCCAACTAATGAAAAACTGTTTTTT. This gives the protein CASSSPGGPTNEKLFF.

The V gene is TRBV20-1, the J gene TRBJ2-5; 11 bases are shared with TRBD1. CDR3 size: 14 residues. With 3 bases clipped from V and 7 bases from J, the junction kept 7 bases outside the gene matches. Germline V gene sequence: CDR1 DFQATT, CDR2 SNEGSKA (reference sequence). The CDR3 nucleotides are TGCAGTGCTAGTTGGGGACAGGGGGGCGGGACCCAGTACTTC. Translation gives CSASWGQGGGTQYF.

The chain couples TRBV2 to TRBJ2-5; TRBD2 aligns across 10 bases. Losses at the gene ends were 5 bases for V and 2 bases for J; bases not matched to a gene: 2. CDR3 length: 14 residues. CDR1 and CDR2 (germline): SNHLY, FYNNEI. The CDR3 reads CASSKRGGQETQYF. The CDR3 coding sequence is TGTGCCAGCAGTAAGCGGGGGGGTCAAGAGACCCAGTACTTC. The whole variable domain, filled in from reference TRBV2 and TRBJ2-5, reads EPEVTQTPSHQVTQMGQEVILRCVPISNHLYFYWYRQILGQKVEFLVSFYNNEISEKSEIFDDQFSVERPDGSNFTLKIRSTKLEDSAMYFCASSKRGGQETQYFGPGTRLLVL.